The next 28 T cell receptor beta chains were all read from a single sample in a study of blood T cells in healthy people across ages. A J-beta primer mix and a sample-barcoded 5' primer were used in a second PCR of roughly 6 to 12 cycles. TCRdb ran MiXCR on the 5' RACE reads and lists one entry per CDR3 protein. Of 600,000 to 1,000,000 distinct CDR3 sequences listed, 25% are singletons. This same sample was also part of a study on T cells of mothers and their children.

Sequencing was performed on blood. These receptors originate from a boy aged 10-17 years in good health.

This clonotype has more than one count but fewer than ten. Germline and junction disagree at one end, which may indicate a read error. V and J are TRBV7-2 and TRBJ2-3; D may be TRBD2 (5 bases). This CDR3 has 15 residues. Looked up from germline, CDR1 is SGHTA and CDR2 is FQGNSA. The CDR3 sequence is CASSLDGESTDTQYF. DNA for the CDR3: TGTGCCAGTAGCTTAGACGGGGAGAGCACAGATACGCAGTATTTT.

The sample holds a few counts of this clonotype. This sequence joins TRBV6-5 and TRBJ2-1; D uncertain. V gave up 10 bases and J gave up 0 bases, with 13 bases separating them. The V gene's germline CDR1 is MNHEY and CDR2 SVGAGI. This CDR3 has 14 amino acids. CDR3 residues: CATTDGSSYNEQFF. CDR3 DNA: TGTGCCACCACCGACGGGTCCTCCTACAATGAGCAGTTCTTC.

This clonotype was seen more than once but under ten times. The rearrangement uses TRBV6-5 and TRBJ1-3; D is ambiguous. With 8 bases removed from V and 0 bases from J, the gap between germline ends came to 11 bases. Germline-derived CDR1 and CDR2 are MNHEY and SVGAGI. The CDR3 spans 14 residues. CDR3 coding DNA: TGTGCCAGCTCGGACCGCAGCTCTGGAAACACCATATATTTT. Translated, it gives CASSDRSSGNTIYF.

The chain carries TRBV5-1 and TRBJ2-1; maybe TRBD1 (6 bases). Trimming shortened V by 3 bases and J by 8 bases, and 24 bases separated the two germline ends. Looked up from germline, CDR1 is SGHRS and CDR2 is YFSETQ. The CDR3 spans 17 residues. In nucleotides, the CDR3 is TGCGCCAGCAGCTCGAAAATAACAGGGAAGGTTGTCGATGAGCAGTTCTTC. This encodes CASSSKITGKVVDEQFF.

This sequence joins TRBV4-1 and TRBJ2-7, with 9 bases identical to TRBD2. Trimming took 4 bases from V and 1 from J; bases not matched to a gene: 5. There are 15 residues in the CDR3. Per germline, CDR1 MGHRA and CDR2 YSYEKL. The CDR3 DNA follows: TGCGCCAGCAGCCTCCGGACTAGCGAGTCCTACGAGCAGTACTTC. As protein: CASSLRTSESYEQYF.

The sample holds a few counts of this clonotype. The rearrangement uses TRBV6-5 and TRBJ1-1; D is perhaps TRBD1 (5 bases). The CDR3 is 13 amino acids. Germline CDR1 reads MNHEY; CDR2 reads SVGAGI. The V and J ends lost 2 bases and 4 bases respectively, with 8 bases between them. CDR3: CASSYARATEAFF. As DNA, the CDR3 is TGTGCCAGCAGTTACGCCAGGGCCACTGAAGCTTTCTTT.

This chain connects TRBV10-3 to TRBJ2-5, with 8 positions matching TRBD1. The tail of the sequence fits TRBJ2-1 better, so the J call may be wrong. The CDR3 spans 13 residues. Germline V gene lookup returns CDR1 ENHRY and CDR2 SYGVKD. CDR3 protein: CAIKFAGGVEQFF. In DNA, the CDR3 is TGTGCCATCAAATTTGCAGGGGGCGTTGAGCAGTTCTTC.

The genes are TRBV3-1 and TRBJ2-1; D gene ambiguous. From germline, CDR1 is LGHDT and CDR2 YNNKEL (reference sequence). V lost 0 bases, J lost 2 bases, and 17 bases lay in between. This CDR3 comprises 18 residues. The chain's CDR3 is CASSQDNPLGSPYNEQFF. CDR3 nucleotides: TGTGCCAGCAGCCAAGATAACCCCCTGGGTAGCCCCTACAATGAGCAGTTCTTC.

There are a few counts of this clonotype. The chain recombines TRBV6-1 with TRBJ1-1; D unclear. The CDR3 has 14 residues. Germline CDR1 reads MNHNS; CDR2 reads SASEGT. Trimming took 0 bases from V and 1 from J, leaving 6 bases between them. The CDR3 reads CASSEAWRNTEAFF. For the CDR3, the DNA is TGTGCCAGCAGTGAAGCCTGGAGGAACACTGAAGCTTTCTTT.

This chain uses TRBV18 with TRBJ1-5; tentatively, D is TRBD1 (5 bases). V was trimmed by 2 bases and J by 7 bases, leaving 12 bases between them. The CDR3 has 14 amino acids. The germline V gene encodes CDR1 KGHSH and CDR2 LQKENI. The CDR3 nucleotides are TGTGCCAGCTCACCAAGATCCAGGGACCAGCCCCAGCATTTT. This gives the protein CASSPRSRDQPQHF.

The chain combines TRBV6-2 or TRBV6-3 with TRBJ2-3; TRBD2 matches 11 bases. This CDR3 is 13 amino acids long. Looked up from germline, CDR1 is MNHEY and CDR2 is SVGEGT. V lost 6 bases, J lost 5 bases, and 1 base stayed unmatched. In DNA form, the CDR3 reads TGTGCCAGCAGGACTAGCGGGAAAGATACGCAGTATTTT. Protein: CASRTSGKDTQYF.

The rearrangement joins TRBV2 to TRBJ2-5; TRBD2 agrees at 10 bases. Trimming removed 7 bases from V and 5 bases from J; junction bases left unmatched: 1. This CDR3 is built from 12 residues. Germline lookup yields CDR1 SNHLY and CDR2 FYNNEI. The CDR3 coding sequence is TGTGCCAGCACGACTAGCGGGGAGACCCAGTACTTC. It translates to CASTTSGETQYF.

This clonotype came up a few times. V gene TRBV20-1 combines with J gene TRBJ2-1, with 8 positions matching TRBD2. V lost 5 bases and J lost 0; bases outside the gene matches: 9. Germline CDR1 reads DFQATT; CDR2 reads SNEGSKA (reference sequence). The CDR3 length is 16 residues. CDR3 nucleotides: TGCAGTGCTCTACTAACGGGGGGGAGCTCCTACAATGAGCAGTTCTTC. It is translated as CSALLTGGSSYNEQFF.

The genes are TRBV5-1 and TRBJ2-5, with D tentatively TRBD1 or TRBD2 (5 bases each). The V gene lost 0 bases and the J gene lost 5 bases, with 14 bases spanning the gap. The CDR3 consists of 15 residues. CDR1 is SGHRS and CDR2 is YFSETQ in the germline V gene. This CDR3 reads CASSLGDELEETQYF. The CDR3 DNA follows: TGCGCCAGCAGCTTGGGGGACGAGCTAGAGGAGACCCAGTACTTC.

The V and J genes are TRBV7-9 and TRBJ2-5; D is uncertain. The J call is uncertain, as TRBJ2-1 better fits the DNA end. CDR1 is SEHNR and CDR2 is FQNEAQ in the germline V gene (reference sequence). The CDR3 has 13 residues. Here the CDR3 DNA reads TGTGCCAGCAGCTCTCAGGCCGGCCTTGAGCAGTTCTTC. Amino acids: CASSSQAGLEQFF.

The chain is built from TRBV12-3 or TRBV12-4 and TRBJ2-4; a weak D match, TRBD2 (5 bases). The CDR3 is 15 amino acids. V lost 3 bases to trimming and J lost 0 bases, with 9 bases between them. The CDR3 sequence: CASSFAGIAKNIQYF. The CDR3 DNA sequence: TGTGCCAGCAGTTTCGCGGGCATAGCCAAAAACATTCAGTACTTC.

The chain employs TRBV28 and TRBJ2-3, with a tentative D call TRBD2 (6 bases). The germline V and J ends were trimmed by 1 base and 1 base, with 9 bases remaining between them. This CDR3 contains 15 residues. CDR1 is MDHEN, CDR2 SYDVKM, per germline. The CDR3 sequence is CASSLLGEGTDTQYF. The CDR3 DNA reads as TGTGCCAGCAGTTTATTGGGGGAGGGCACAGATACGCAGTATTTT.

V usage is TRBV27 and J usage is TRBJ1-1; TRBD1 agrees at 10 bases. Germline-derived CDR1 and CDR2 are MNHEY and SMNVEV (reference sequence). The CDR3 sequence is 15 residues long. J was trimmed by 5 bases and V by 5 bases; bases with no gene match: 8. The CDR3 loop is CASSPTGTGVTEAFF. In DNA form, the CDR3 reads TGTGCCAGCAGTCCTACCGGGACAGGGGTAACTGAAGCTTTCTTT.

The V and J genes are TRBV5-4 and TRBJ2-5; D might be TRBD1 or TRBD2, each matching 5 bases. The J call may be in error: the DNA end matches TRBJ2-1 better. CDR1 is SGHNT, CDR2 YYREEE, per germline (reference sequence). The CDR3 covers 12 residues. The CDR3 sequence: CASSFGGVGQFF. The CDR3 region has the DNA TGTGCCAGCAGCTTTGGGGGAGTTGGGCAGTTCTTC.

The chain uses TRBV29-1 and TRBJ2-5; TRBD2 might be the D (5 bases). The CDR3 runs 14 residues. Germline V CDR1 and CDR2: SQVTM, ANQGSEA. The V end lost 5 bases, the J end lost 5 bases, and 18 bases lay between the germline ends. The CDR3 is CSVHPRLARETQYF. CDR3 DNA: TGCAGCGTTCATCCCCGATTAGCGAGGGAGACCCAGTACTTC.

This clonotype was counted between two and nine times. The chain is built from TRBV11-2 and TRBJ1-2, with a possible D match to TRBD1 (5 bases). V gave up 8 bases and J gave up 4 bases, with 20 bases separating them. The length of the CDR3 is 15 residues. Germline CDR1 and CDR2: SGHAT and FQNNGV. CDR3 sequence (DNA): TGTGCCAGCCGACCCCCGGGGCAGGGAGTCTATGGCTACACCTTC. Protein: CASRPPGQGVYGYTF.

In its sample, this clonotype was seen a few times. V gene TRBV28 combines with J gene TRBJ1-4; weak D call: TRBD1 (5 bases). Germline V gives CDR1 MDHEN, CDR2 SYDVKM. CDR3 length equals 12 residues. V dropped 4 bases and J dropped 11 bases, with 11 bases sitting between them. CDR3 protein: CASSSPGRKLFF. DNA for the CDR3: TGTGCCAGCAGTTCCCCAGGGAGGAAACTGTTTTTT.

There are a few counts of this clonotype. The chain couples TRBV5-1 to TRBJ2-7, with 9 bases fitting TRBD2. This CDR3 comprises 17 residues. Germline V gene lookup returns CDR1 SGHRS and CDR2 YFSETQ. V dropped 0 bases and J dropped 3; count of bases not matched to a gene: 10. DNA for the CDR3: TGCGCCAGCAGCTTGGTGTCGACTAGCGGACTGAACTACGAGCAGTACTTC. Amino acids: CASSLVSTSGLNYEQYF.

The table lists this clonotype with a few counts. CDR3 amino acids: CASSAGGGYTF. The DNA of the CDR3 is TGTGCCAGCAGTGCCGGGGGTGGCTACACCTTC. This rearrangement joins TRBV6-5 to TRBJ1-2, with D perhaps matching TRBD1 (5 bases). This CDR3 region has 11 residues. Trimming cost V 5 bases and J 7 bases, with 8 bases left between them. CDR1 and CDR2 from the germline V gene are MNHEY and SVGAGI.

This clonotype turned up a few times. The chain combines TRBV21-1 with TRBJ2-4; the table names TRBD2, a call not compared with the DNA. TRBV21-1 is a recognized pseudogene. The CDR3 is 19 amino acids. CDR3 in amino acids: CASSTRRTSGRASGNIQYF. The CDR3 DNA sequence: TGTGCCAGCAGCACCCGGAGGACTAGCGGGAGGGCCTCTGGAAACATTCAGTACTTC.

V is TRBV28 and J is TRBJ2-5; possibly TRBD1 for D (6 bases). Germline lookup yields CDR1 MDHEN and CDR2 SYDVKM. Trimming took 1 base from V and 4 from J, leaving 16 bases between them. The CDR3 length is 16 residues. CDR3 sequence reads: CASSLYSSVGGETQYF. The CDR3 bases are TGTGCCAGCAGTTTATACTCCTCGGTAGGGGGAGAGACCCAGTACTTC.

This clonotype was counted only a few times. The J gene is TRBJ2-2, the V gene TRBV10-3, with D perhaps given as TRBD1 or TRBD2 (5 bases each). V was trimmed by 6 bases and J by 6 bases, leaving 14 bases between them. The CDR3 extends over 14 amino acids. Looked up from germline, CDR1 is ENHRY and CDR2 is SYGVKD. The CDR3 sequence is CAIREPGGSGELFF. The DNA for the CDR3 is TGTGCCATCAGGGAGCCTGGGGGTTCCGGGGAGCTGTTTTTT.

This chain links TRBV7-2 with TRBJ1-3, with D perhaps TRBD1 (5 bases). CDR1 and CDR2 from the germline V gene are SGHTA and FQGNSA. V lost 5 bases, J lost 1 base, and 21 bases lay in between. The CDR3 loop spans 18 amino acids. The CDR3 loop is CASSPQTVPRPSGNTIYF. The CDR3 nucleotides read TGTGCCAGCAGCCCACAGACAGTGCCTCGGCCTTCTGGAAACACCATATATTTT.